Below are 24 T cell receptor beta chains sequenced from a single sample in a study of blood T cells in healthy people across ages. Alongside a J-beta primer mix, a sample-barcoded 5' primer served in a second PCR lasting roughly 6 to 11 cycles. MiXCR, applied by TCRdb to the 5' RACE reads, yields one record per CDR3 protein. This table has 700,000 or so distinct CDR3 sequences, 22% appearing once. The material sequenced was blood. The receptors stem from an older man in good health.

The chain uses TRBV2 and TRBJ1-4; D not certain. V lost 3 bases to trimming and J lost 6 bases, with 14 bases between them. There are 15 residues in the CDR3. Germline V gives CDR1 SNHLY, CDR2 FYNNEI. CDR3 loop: CASSDEQEYDEKLFF. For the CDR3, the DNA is TGTGCCAGCAGTGATGAGCAGGAGTATGATGAAAAACTGTTTTTT.

CDR3 nucleotides: TGTGCCATCAGTGAGGGAGTGAGCACAGATACGCAGTATTTT. Its protein is CAISEGVSTDTQYF. The chain carries TRBV10-3 and TRBJ2-3; D not resolved. CDR3 length equals 14 residues. Germline V gene lookup returns CDR1 ENHRY and CDR2 SYGVKD. Between the trimmed V and J ends, which lost 2 bases and 0 bases, there was a span of 6 bases.

CDR3 sequence: CSALPGRVNEQYF. The CDR3, as DNA: TGCAGTGCTCTACCGGGCCGAGTTAACGAGCAGTACTTC. This chain uses TRBV20-1 with TRBJ2-7; D remains ambiguous. CDR1 is DFQATT, CDR2 SNEGSKA, per germline (reference sequence). Deletions cut 5 bases from V and 5 bases from J, with 16 bases between. The CDR3 is 13 residues long.

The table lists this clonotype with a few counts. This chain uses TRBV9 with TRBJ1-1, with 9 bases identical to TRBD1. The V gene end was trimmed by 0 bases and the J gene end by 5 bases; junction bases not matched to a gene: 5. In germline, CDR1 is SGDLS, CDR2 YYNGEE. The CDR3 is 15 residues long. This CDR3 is CASSVASGTGTEAFF. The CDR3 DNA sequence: TGTGCCAGCAGCGTAGCATCCGGGACAGGGACTGAAGCTTTCTTT.

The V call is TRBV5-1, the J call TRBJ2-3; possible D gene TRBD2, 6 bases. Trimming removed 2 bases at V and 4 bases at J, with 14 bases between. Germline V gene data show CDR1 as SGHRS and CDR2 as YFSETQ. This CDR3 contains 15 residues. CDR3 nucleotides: TGCGCCAGCAGCTTTAGGAGGGTCGGTGCAGATACGCAGTATTTT. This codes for CASSFRRVGADTQYF.

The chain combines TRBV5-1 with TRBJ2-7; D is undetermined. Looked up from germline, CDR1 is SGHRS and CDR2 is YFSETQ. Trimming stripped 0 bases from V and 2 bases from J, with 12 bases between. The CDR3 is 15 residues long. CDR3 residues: CASSLGAEGTYEQYV. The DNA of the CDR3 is TGCGCCAGCAGCTTGGGCGCGGAAGGAACCTACGAGCAGTACGTC.

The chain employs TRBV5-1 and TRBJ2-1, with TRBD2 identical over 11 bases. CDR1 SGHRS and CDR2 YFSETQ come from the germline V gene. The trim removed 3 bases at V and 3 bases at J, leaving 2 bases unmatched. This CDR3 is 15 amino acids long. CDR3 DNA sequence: TGCGCCAGCAGCTCTAGCGGGGGGAACTACAATGAGCAGTTCTTC. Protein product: CASSSSGGNYNEQFF.

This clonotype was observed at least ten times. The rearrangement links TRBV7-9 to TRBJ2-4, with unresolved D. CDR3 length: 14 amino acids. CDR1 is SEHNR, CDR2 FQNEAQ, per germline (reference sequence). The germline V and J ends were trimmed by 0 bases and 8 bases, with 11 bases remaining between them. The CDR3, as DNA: TGTGCCAGCAGCTTAGCCACCTATGGGGACATTCAGTACTTC. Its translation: CASSLATYGDIQYF.

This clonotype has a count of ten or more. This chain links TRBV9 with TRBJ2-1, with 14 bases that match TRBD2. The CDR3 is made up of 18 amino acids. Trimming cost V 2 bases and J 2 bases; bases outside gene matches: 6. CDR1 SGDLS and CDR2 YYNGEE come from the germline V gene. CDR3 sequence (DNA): TGTGCCAGCAGCGTGGGGACTAGCGGGAGTTGGACCTACAATGAGCAGTTCTTC. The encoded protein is CASSVGTSGSWTYNEQFF.

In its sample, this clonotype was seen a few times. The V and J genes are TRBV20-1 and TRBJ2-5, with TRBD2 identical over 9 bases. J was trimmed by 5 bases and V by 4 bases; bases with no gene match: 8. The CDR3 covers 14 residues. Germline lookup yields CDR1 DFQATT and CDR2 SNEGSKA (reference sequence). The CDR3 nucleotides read TGCAGTGCTACCGTGGGACTAGCAGCGGAGACCCAGTACTTC. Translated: CSATVGLAAETQYF.

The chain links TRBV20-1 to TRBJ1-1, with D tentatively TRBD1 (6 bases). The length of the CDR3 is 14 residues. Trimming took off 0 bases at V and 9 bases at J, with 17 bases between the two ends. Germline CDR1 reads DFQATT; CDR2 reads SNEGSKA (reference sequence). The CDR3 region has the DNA TGCAGTGCTAGAGATTTTCGAACAGGGAGGAAAGCTTTCTTT. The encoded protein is CSARDFRTGRKAFF.

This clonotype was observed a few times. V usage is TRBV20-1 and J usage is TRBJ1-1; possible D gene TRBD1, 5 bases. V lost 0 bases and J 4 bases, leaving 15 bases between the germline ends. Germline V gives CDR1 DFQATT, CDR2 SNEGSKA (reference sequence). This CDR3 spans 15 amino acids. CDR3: CSARDTGAGGTEAFF. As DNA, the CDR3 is TGCAGTGCTAGAGATACAGGAGCAGGAGGCACTGAAGCTTTCTTT.

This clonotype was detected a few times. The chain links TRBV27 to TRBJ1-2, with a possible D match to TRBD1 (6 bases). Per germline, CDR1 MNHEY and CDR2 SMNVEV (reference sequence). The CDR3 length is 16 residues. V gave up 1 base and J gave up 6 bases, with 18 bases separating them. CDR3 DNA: TGTGCCAGCAGTTTATGGCCCGGGACAATCGGAAATGGCTACACCTTC. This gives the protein CASSLWPGTIGNGYTF.

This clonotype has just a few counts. CDR3 region: CAISDAQGANEKLFF. The CDR3, as DNA: TGTGCCATCAGTGACGCACAGGGAGCTAATGAAAAACTGTTTTTT. The V call is TRBV10-3, the J call TRBJ1-4, with D possibly matching TRBD1 (6 bases). Between the trimmed V and J ends, which lost 3 bases and 3 bases, there was a span of 11 bases. The germline CDR1 and CDR2 sequences are ENHRY and SYGVKD. CDR3 size: 15 residues.

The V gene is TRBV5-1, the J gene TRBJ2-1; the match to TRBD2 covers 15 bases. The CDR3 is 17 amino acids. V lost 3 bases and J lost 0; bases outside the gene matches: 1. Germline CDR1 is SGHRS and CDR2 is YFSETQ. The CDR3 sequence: CASSWTSGGGSYNEQFF. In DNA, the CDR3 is TGCGCCAGCAGCTGGACTAGCGGGGGGGGCTCCTACAATGAGCAGTTCTTC.

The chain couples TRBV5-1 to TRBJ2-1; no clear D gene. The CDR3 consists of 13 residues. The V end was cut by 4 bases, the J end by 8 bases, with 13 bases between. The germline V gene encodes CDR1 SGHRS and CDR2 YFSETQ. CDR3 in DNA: TGCGCCAGCAGCCCTAGGTGGGGTGATGAGCAGTTCTTC. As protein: CASSPRWGDEQFF.

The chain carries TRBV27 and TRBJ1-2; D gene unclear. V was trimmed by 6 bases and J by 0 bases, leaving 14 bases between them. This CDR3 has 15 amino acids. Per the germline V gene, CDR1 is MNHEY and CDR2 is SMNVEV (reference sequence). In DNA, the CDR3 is TGTGCCAGCAGCCCCTCCCCGACGCCTAACTATGGCTACACCTTC. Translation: CASSPSPTPNYGYTF.

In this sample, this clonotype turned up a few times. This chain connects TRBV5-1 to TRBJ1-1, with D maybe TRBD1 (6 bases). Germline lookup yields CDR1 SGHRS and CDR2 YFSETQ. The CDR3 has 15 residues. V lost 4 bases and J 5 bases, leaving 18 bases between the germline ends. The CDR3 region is CASSLNGQSSTEAFF. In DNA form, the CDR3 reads TGCGCCAGCAGCCTTAACGGACAGTCCAGTACTGAAGCTTTCTTT.

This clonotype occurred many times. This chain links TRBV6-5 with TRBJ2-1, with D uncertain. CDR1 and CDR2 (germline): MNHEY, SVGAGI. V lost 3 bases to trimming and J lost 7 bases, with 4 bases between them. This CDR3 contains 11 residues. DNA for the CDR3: TGTGCCAGCAGTTATTTAAATGAGCAGTTCTTC. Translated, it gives CASSYLNEQFF.

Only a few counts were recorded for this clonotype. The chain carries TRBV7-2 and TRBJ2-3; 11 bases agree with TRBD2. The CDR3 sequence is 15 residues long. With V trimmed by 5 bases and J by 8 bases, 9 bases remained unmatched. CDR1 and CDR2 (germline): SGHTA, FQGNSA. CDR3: CASSAGLAGSGTQYF. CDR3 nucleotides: TGTGCCAGCAGCGCTGGACTAGCGGGCTCGGGTACGCAGTATTTT. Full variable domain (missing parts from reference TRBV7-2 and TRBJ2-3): GAGVSQSPSNKVTEKGKDVELRCDPISGHTALYWYRQSLGQGLEFLIYFQGNSAPDKSGLPSDRFSAERTGGSVSTLTIQRTQQEDSAVYLCASSAGLAGSGTQYFGPGTRLTVL.

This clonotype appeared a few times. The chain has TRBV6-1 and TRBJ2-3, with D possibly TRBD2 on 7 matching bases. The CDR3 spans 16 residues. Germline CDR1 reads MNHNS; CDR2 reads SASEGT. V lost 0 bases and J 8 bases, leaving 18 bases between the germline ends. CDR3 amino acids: CASSEALRGGAFTQYF. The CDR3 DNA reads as TGTGCCAGCAGTGAAGCGCTGAGAGGGGGGGCATTTACGCAGTATTTT.

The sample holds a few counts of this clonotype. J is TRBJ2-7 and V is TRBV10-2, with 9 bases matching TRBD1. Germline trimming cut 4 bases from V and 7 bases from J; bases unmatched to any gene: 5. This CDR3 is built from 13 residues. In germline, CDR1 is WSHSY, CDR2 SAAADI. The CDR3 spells CASSARQGGEQYV. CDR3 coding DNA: TGCGCCAGCAGTGCAAGACAGGGGGGGGAGCAGTACGTC.

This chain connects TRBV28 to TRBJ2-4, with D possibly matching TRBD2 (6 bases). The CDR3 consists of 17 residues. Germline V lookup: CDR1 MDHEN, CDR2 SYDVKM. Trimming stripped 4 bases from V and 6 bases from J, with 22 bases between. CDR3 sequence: CASSSWDSSGQGNIQYF. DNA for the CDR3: TGTGCCAGCAGTTCATGGGACTCTTCTGGGCAGGGAAACATTCAGTACTTC.

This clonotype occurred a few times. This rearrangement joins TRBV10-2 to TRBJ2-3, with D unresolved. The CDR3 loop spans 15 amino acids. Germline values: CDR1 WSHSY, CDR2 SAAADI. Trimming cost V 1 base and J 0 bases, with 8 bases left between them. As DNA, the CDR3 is TGCGCCAGCAGTGAGTACGGTTTTAGCACAGATACGCAGTATTTT. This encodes CASSEYGFSTDTQYF.